The T cell receptor (beta chain) under discussion was sequenced for a study of T cells in Graves' hyperthyroidism and ophthalmopathy. For the study at large: Sampling of peripheral blood happened at initial diagnosis, prior to any treatment. Study-level results: Most clonotypes expanded in thyroid above 0.001 were likewise present in blood. A model using 13 V-J features told ophthalmopathy apart from stable hyperthyroidism.

Over 18 months, lack of ophthalmopathy progression marked Graves' hyperthyroidism as stable. This clonotype was found many times. Its antigen is not known. Amplified TCR beta CDR3 regions derived from RNA transcripts. HTBI primers were employed in a first-round RT-PCR of the TCR CDR3. From the multiplex PCR reads, TCRdb called clonotypes with MiXCR, one entry per CDR3 protein. The sample has about 840,000 distinct CDR3 sequences, approximately 40% seen once. This CDR3 spans 13 amino acids. V was pared by 3 bases and J by 5 bases, with 10 bases between. The V gene's germline CDR1 is LNHDA and CDR2 SQIVND (reference sequence).

V and J are TRBV19 and TRBJ1-1; D might be TRBD1 (6 bases). This TCR came from a man aged 18 to 29 with Graves' hyperthyroidism. Sequencing was carried out using blood. The CDR3 reads CASSMNRETEAFF. CDR3 DNA: TGTGCCAGTAGTATGAACAGGGAGACTGAAGCTTTCTTT.